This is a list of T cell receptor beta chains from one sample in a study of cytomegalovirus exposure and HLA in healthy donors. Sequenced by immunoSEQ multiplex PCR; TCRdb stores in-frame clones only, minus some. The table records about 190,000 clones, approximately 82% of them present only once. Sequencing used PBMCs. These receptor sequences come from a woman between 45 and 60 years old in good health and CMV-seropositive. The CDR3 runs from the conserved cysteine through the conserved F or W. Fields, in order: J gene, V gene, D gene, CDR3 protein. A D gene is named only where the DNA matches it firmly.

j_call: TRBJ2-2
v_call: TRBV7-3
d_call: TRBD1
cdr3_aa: CASSPTGGRWAGELFF

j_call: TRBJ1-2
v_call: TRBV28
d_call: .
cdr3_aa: CASSFRRGVNGYTF

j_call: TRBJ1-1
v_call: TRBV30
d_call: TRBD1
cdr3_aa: CAWSGQGRSEAFF

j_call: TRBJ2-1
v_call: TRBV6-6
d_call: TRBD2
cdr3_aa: CASSYIGGGKIEQFF

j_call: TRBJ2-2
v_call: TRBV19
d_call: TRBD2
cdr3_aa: CASSTLAGVGTGELFF

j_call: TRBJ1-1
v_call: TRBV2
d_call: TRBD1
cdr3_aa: CASSGQGVNTEAFF

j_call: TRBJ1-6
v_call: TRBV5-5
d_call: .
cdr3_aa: CASSPAAGGGSPLHF

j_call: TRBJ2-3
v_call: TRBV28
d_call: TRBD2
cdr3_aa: CASSRTVSGDTQYF

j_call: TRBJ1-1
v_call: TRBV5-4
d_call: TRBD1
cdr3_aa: CASSLGDRMNTEAFF

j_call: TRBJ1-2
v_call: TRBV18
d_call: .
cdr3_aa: CASSPSEGGYTF

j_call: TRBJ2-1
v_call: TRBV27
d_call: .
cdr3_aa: CASSLQGSYNEQFF

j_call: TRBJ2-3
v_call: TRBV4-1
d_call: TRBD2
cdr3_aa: CASSQLVTAGYIADTQYF

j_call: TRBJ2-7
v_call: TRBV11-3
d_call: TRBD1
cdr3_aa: CASSPDRGLYEQYF

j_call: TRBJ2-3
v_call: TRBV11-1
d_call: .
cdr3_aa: CASSLAAITDTQYF

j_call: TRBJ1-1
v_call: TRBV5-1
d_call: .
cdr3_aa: CASSTGGTTEAFF

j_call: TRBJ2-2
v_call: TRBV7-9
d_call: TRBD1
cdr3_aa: CASSLGQGSTGELFF

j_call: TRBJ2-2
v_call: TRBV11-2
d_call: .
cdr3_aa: CASSLDPRLLTGELFF

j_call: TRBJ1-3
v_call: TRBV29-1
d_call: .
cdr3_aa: CSGMTSRAGNTIYF